This T cell receptor (beta chain) was captured in a study of T cell responses to AZD1222 COVID-19 vaccine (dated by TCRdb to 2020 to 2022). Notes on the research overall: AZD1222 recipients with second doses at about 4 weeks or about 12 weeks were pooled, because spike-specific TCR depth and breadth did not differ between schedules. TCR sequencing covered 233 trial participants: 200 to 220 given two doses of AZD1222 and approximately 26 given two doses of MenACWY control vaccine. Trial participants were enrolled by age into subgroups of 18-55, 56-69 and 70-plus years, and about 150, 27 and 61 TCR-sequenced participants, respectively, were included in these subgroups.

Taken with the paper, the label for time point translates to: baseline before first vaccination. The vaccinee samples were drawn from two UK trials, COV001 and COV002, one of which was a single-blind randomized controlled phase 2/3 trial testing AZD1222 (ChAdOx1 nCoV-19) in healthy adults. For TCRbeta chain sequencing, PBMC samples from trial participants were taken at day 0 and at day 28 after the second dose. V and J lose 7 bases and 1 base, and a span of 13 bases separates them. Taken from the germline V gene, the CDR1 and CDR2 loops are MNHEY and SVGAGI. The CDR3, cysteine through phenylalanine, is 15 amino acids long. The CDR3 DNA has 45 bases and is translated from base 1. This clone was counted between two and nine times. There is no known antigen for this receptor. No much larger clone is present one base from it, and per-base qualities are unavailable. The CDR3 regions of human TCRbeta chains were analyzed by immunosequencing. Turning to the authors' computational methods: Repertoire TCRs were matched against a reference library of SARS-CoV-2-specific TCRs generated with the MIRA antigen-specificity platform. Breadth was defined as the fraction of unique TCRs that were SARS-CoV-2-associated. Depth was defined as the fraction of total T cells that were SARS-CoV-2-associated. Using the MIRA data, every spike-specific TCR was mapped to the spike region that the TCR reacted to and assigned to either a CD4 or a CD8 class. Log10-transformed breadth and depth values were compared by one-way ANOVA with Sidak's multiple comparisons tests. TCRdb holds this immuneACCESS table with in-frame rearrangements only. Some clones are missing; in checked studies, unresolved V genes explain under half, and the rest has no known cause. That table is the source of V, J and clone size, and D and trimming were worked out from the DNA. The sample includes about 110,000 clones, with 90% observed a single time. The top ten clonotypes cover approximately 4.7% of the sample.

Results the study describes overall, beyond this receptor: Participants were mostly white British and included more females than males, and it was suggested by the authors that clonal diversity may have been underestimated. In the small 56-69-year group, the increase in depth fell short of significance, most likely because of low power. A significant rise in spike-specific TCR breadth and depth was observed after two AZD1222 doses relative to day 0 and relative to MenACWY recipients. Epitopes outside the regions mutated in the B.1.351 and B.1.1.7 variants were reportedly recognized by nearly half of the unique spike-specific TCRs. No day 14 peak-response samples were available, so repertoires were characterized only after the peak T cell response. The vaccine-associated CD4 TCRs covered the entire spike protein, and the dominant responses fell in regions 160-218 and 743-854. Conclusions about previously exposed vaccinees are limited because only six or seven AZD1222 recipients were SARS-CoV-2 seropositive at baseline.

The chain was built from TRBV6-5 and TRBJ1-4; no D gene is confidently identified. This sample comprised peripheral blood, obtained on day 0 of AZD1222 vaccination. This sequence was found in an adult in good health. The CDR3 here reads CASTYRHLTNEKLFF. The DNA reads as follows: TGTGCCAGCACCTATAGACACCTAACTAATGAAAAACTGTTTTTT.